Listed here are 26 T cell receptor beta chains from one sample, sequenced in a study of blood T cell repertoires in COVID-19. Profiling relied on immunoSEQ multiplex PCR, and the TCRdb table lists in-frame clones only, not all of them. The sample yields about 150,000 clones, about 86% seen once. The specimen sequenced was peripheral blood. Source of these receptors: a man in his 70s with acute or convalescent COVID-19.

The CDR3 bases are TGTGCCAGCAGCCAAAAGAATGAGGACAGGCGACACACTGAAGCTTTCTTT. This encodes CASSQKNEDRRHTEAFF. The chain joins TRBV5-6 to TRBJ1-1, with TRBD1 matching 7 bases. The J segment lost 3 bases and the V segment lost 4 bases, leaving 15 bases of the junction unmatched. Germline V gives CDR1 SGHDT, CDR2 YYEEEE. There are 17 residues in the CDR3.

This chain joins TRBV6-2 or TRBV6-3 and TRBJ2-7, with 7 bases matching TRBD1. CDR3 length: 16 residues. Unmatched junction bases numbered 9, after V lost 4 bases and J lost 0 bases. CDR1 MNHEY and CDR2 SVGEGT come from the germline V gene. CDR3 loop: CASSWTRQGSSYEQYF. CDR3 sequence (DNA): TGTGCCAGCAGTTGGACCCGACAGGGAAGCTCCTACGAGCAGTACTTC.

V is TRBV18 and J is TRBJ2-5, with a weak D call TRBD2 (6 bases). The CDR3 runs 16 residues. V gave up 3 bases and J gave up 5 bases, with 19 bases separating them. Germline assignment: CDR1 KGHSH and CDR2 LQKENI. CDR3 sequence: CASSPNPTGAVETQYF. The CDR3 DNA follows: TGTGCCAGCTCACCCAACCCAACGGGAGCGGTGGAGACCCAGTACTTC.

The chain carries TRBV28 and TRBJ2-1; a possible D gene is TRBD2 (5 bases). CDR1 is MDHEN and CDR2 is SYDVKM in the germline V gene. Trimming removed 3 bases at V and 0 bases at J, with 15 bases between. The CDR3 is 17 residues long. This CDR3 is CASSFTLAQSSYNEQFF. CDR3 DNA sequence: TGTGCCAGCAGTTTCACCCTAGCTCAGAGCTCCTACAATGAGCAGTTCTTC.

This chain uses TRBV7-3 with TRBJ2-6; no clear D gene. Germline assignment: CDR1 SGHTA and CDR2 FQGTGA. The germline V and J ends were trimmed by 3 bases and 4 bases, with 13 bases remaining between them. There are 16 residues in the CDR3. CDR3 sequence reads: CASSFGPDSGANVLTF. For the CDR3, the DNA is TGTGCCAGCAGCTTCGGTCCCGATTCAGGGGCCAACGTCCTGACTTTC.

This chain links TRBV7-6 with TRBJ2-1; D gene ambiguous. Germline-derived CDR1 and CDR2 are SGHVS and FNYEAQ. V shed 3 bases and J shed 6 bases, with 6 bases lying between them. CDR3 size: 12 residues. The DNA for the CDR3 is TGTGCCAGCAGCTTTGAGAGCAATGAGCAGTTCTTC. As protein: CASSFESNEQFF.

The chain links TRBV9 to TRBJ2-1, with 13 positions matching TRBD2. From germline, CDR1 is SGDLS and CDR2 YYNGEE. The CDR3 runs to 15 residues. V lost 4 bases to trimming and J lost 5 bases; unmatched junction nucleotides: 3. The CDR3 nucleotides are TGTGCCAGCAGCCACGGGACTAGCGGGAACAATGAGCAGTTCTTC. It codes for CASSHGTSGNNEQFF. Full variable domain (outside the CDR3, taken from reference TRBV9 and TRBJ2-1): DSGVTQTPKHLITATGQRVTLRCSPRSGDLSVYWYQQSLDQGLQFLIQYYNGEERAKGNILERFSAQQFPDLHSELNLSSLELGDSALYFCASSHGTSGNNEQFFGPGTRLTVL.

The chain carries TRBV29-1 and TRBJ1-5, with D perhaps matching TRBD1 (5 bases). V shed 4 bases and J shed 0 bases, with 10 bases lying between them. The CDR3 sequence is 14 residues long. Per germline, CDR1 SQVTM and CDR2 ANQGSEA. This chain's CDR3 is CSVAVGDSNQPQHF. The CDR3 DNA reads TGCAGCGTTGCGGTAGGGGATAGCAATCAGCCCCAGCATTTT.

This chain joins TRBV5-1 and TRBJ2-7; 7 bases fit TRBD2. Germline V lookup: CDR1 SGHRS, CDR2 YFSETQ. This CDR3 comprises 14 residues. Germline trimming cut 0 bases from V and 2 bases from J; bases unmatched to any gene: 2. The CDR3 here is CASSLGLATYEQYF. The CDR3 region has the DNA TGCGCCAGCAGCTTGGGACTAGCTACCTACGAGCAGTACTTC.

V and J are TRBV2 and TRBJ2-7, with 7 bases matching TRBD2. Germline CDR1 SNHLY, CDR2 FYNNEI. CDR3 length: 15 amino acids. With V trimmed by 6 bases and J by 4 bases, 12 bases remained unmatched. CDR3 DNA sequence: TGTGCCAGCAGAGTGGGAGGGTTGGGAATGTACGAGCAGTACTTC. Protein product: CASRVGGLGMYEQYF.

The chain employs TRBV5-8 and TRBJ1-5; D perhaps matches TRBD1 (5 bases). Between the trimmed V and J ends, which lost 2 bases and 2 bases, there was a span of 14 bases. Per the germline V gene, CDR1 is SGHTS and CDR2 is YDEGEE. The length of the CDR3 is 16 residues. CDR3 amino acids: CASSLRGRGGNQPQHF. The CDR3 nucleotides are TGTGCCAGCAGCTTAAGGGGTCGGGGGGGCAATCAGCCCCAGCATTTT.

The V and J genes are TRBV29-1 and TRBJ2-1, with 13 bases matching TRBD2. The CDR3 is made up of 14 amino acids. The germline gives CDR1 SQVTM, CDR2 ANQGSEA. V was pared by 7 bases and J by 7 bases, with 7 bases of the junction left unmatched. Here the CDR3 DNA reads TGCAGCGGCTGGACTAGCGGGAGCAGTAATGAGCAGTTCTTC. This translates into CSGWTSGSSNEQFF.

V is TRBV6-1 and J is TRBJ1-4; D is perhaps TRBD1 (6 bases). The V end lost 1 base, the J end lost 1 base, and 7 bases lay between the germline ends. The germline V gene encodes CDR1 MNHNS and CDR2 SASEGT. The CDR3 spans 15 residues. CDR3 region: CASSEDRVTNEKLFF. As DNA, the CDR3 is TGTGCCAGCAGTGAAGACAGGGTAACTAATGAAAAACTGTTTTTT.

The chain couples TRBV10-2 to TRBJ1-5; 8 nucleotides match TRBD1. Trimming took 4 bases from V and 1 from J; bases not matched to a gene: 18. This CDR3 has 20 residues. Germline loops: CDR1 WSHSY, CDR2 SAAADI. The CDR3 coding sequence is TGCGCCAGCAGTGGATCCCCAGGGGGCGAGTCCCCCTGGAGCAATCAGCCCCAGCATTTT. Its translation is CASSGSPGGESPWSNQPQHF.

The gene calls are TRBV18 and TRBJ1-1; tentatively, D is TRBD1 (5 bases). The germline V gene encodes CDR1 KGHSH and CDR2 LQKENI. The CDR3 is 13 residues long. The ends were cut back, 5 bases at V and 2 bases at J, with 9 bases in the middle. CDR3 amino acids: CASSFQGNTEAFF. The CDR3 nucleotides read TGTGCCAGCTCATTTCAGGGCAACACTGAAGCTTTCTTT.

The V and J genes are TRBV7-2 and TRBJ2-3, with D hard to call. Germline V gene data show CDR1 as SGHTA and CDR2 as FQGNSA. V was clipped by 3 bases and J by 1 base, with 11 bases between them. This CDR3 contains 15 residues. CDR3 protein: CASSLLVAGTDTQYF. The CDR3 region has the DNA TGTGCCAGCAGCTTGTTGGTAGCCGGCACAGATACGCAGTATTTT.

This rearrangement joins TRBV18 to TRBJ2-1; TRBD2 agrees at 13 bases. This CDR3 has 15 amino acids. Germline V gene data show CDR1 as KGHSH and CDR2 as LQKENI. With 3 bases clipped from V and 10 bases from J, the junction kept 6 bases outside the gene matches. CDR3 region: CASSPYGLAGDEQFF. The CDR3 bases are TGTGCCAGCTCACCTTACGGACTAGCGGGAGACGAGCAGTTCTTC.

The chain recombines TRBV6-5 with TRBJ2-3; 7 nucleotides line up with TRBD2. Germline lookup yields CDR1 MNHEY and CDR2 SVGAGI. This CDR3 contains 16 residues. J lost 0 bases, V lost 4 bases, and 7 bases had no gene match. The CDR3 spells CASSWGREVSTDTQYF. CDR3 nucleotide sequence: TGTGCCAGCAGTTGGGGTCGGGAGGTTAGCACAGATACGCAGTATTTT.

The chain employs TRBV6-5 and TRBJ2-5; possibly TRBD2 for D (5 bases). This CDR3 spans 15 amino acids. Germline V lookup: CDR1 MNHEY, CDR2 SVGAGI. With 6 bases removed from V and 1 base from J, the gap between germline ends came to 15 bases. The CDR3: CASRPSPGIQETQYF. As DNA, the CDR3 is TGTGCCAGCAGACCTTCTCCGGGGATCCAAGAGACCCAGTACTTC.

CDR3 residues: CASSIITIDGELFF. CDR3 in DNA: TGTGCCAGTAGTATCATTACTATTGACGGGGAGCTGTTTTTT. The chain couples TRBV19 to TRBJ2-2; no clear D. Germline values: CDR1 LNHDA, CDR2 SQIVND (reference sequence). Trimming stripped 3 bases from V and 7 bases from J, with 12 bases between. This CDR3 contains 14 residues.

J is TRBJ1-5 and V is TRBV28; 10 nucleotides match TRBD1. Unmatched junction bases numbered 6, after V lost 7 bases and J lost 3 bases. This CDR3 is 15 amino acids long. Germline CDR1 and CDR2: MDHEN and SYDVKM. CDR3 loop: CASTVTGGYNQPQHF. As DNA, the CDR3 is TGTGCCAGCACCGTGACAGGGGGCTACAATCAGCCCCAGCATTTT.

The V gene is TRBV7-2, the J gene TRBJ2-7; TRBD2 aligns across 11 bases. Germline loops: CDR1 SGHTA, CDR2 FQGNSA. V lost 5 bases and J lost 0; bases outside the gene matches: 3. This CDR3 has 15 amino acids. The CDR3 here is CASSPGLAGSYEQYF. CDR3 DNA sequence: TGTGCCAGCAGCCCTGGACTAGCGGGCTCCTACGAGCAGTACTTC.

The V call is TRBV5-1, the J call TRBJ2-3, with 11 bases identical to TRBD2. J lost 3 bases, V lost 5 bases, and 8 bases had no gene match. This CDR3 spans 16 amino acids. In germline, CDR1 is SGHRS, CDR2 YFSETQ. CDR3 DNA: TGCGCCAGCAGGTCTACTAGCGGGAGCGTGACAGATACGCAGTATTTT. The encoded protein is CASRSTSGSVTDTQYF.

This clone was seen a single time. The chain couples TRBV6-2 or TRBV6-3 to TRBJ2-2; D is ambiguous. Germline V CDR1 and CDR2: MNHEY, SVGEGT. The CDR3 runs 15 residues. V lost 2 bases to trimming and J lost 0 bases, with 7 bases between them. The DNA of the CDR3 is TGTGCCAGCAGTTACGACACGGCGAACACCGGGGAGCTGTTTTTT. Translated, it gives CASSYDTANTGELFF.

The chain has TRBV27 and TRBJ2-3, with a possible D match to TRBD1 (6 bases). Germline V CDR1 and CDR2: MNHEY, SMNVEV (reference sequence). V lost 5 bases, J lost 4 bases, and 19 bases lay in between. The CDR3 runs to 16 residues. This chain's CDR3 is CASSPGTLPRADTQYF. CDR3 bases: TGTGCCAGCAGTCCGGGGACATTGCCTCGGGCAGATACGCAGTATTTT.

The gene calls are TRBV7-9 and TRBJ2-7; no firm D call. The CDR3 is made up of 12 amino acids. The ends were cut back, 1 base at V and 4 bases at J, with 5 bases in the middle. Germline CDR1 SEHNR, CDR2 FQNEAQ (reference sequence). CDR3 protein: CASSLESYEQYF. For the CDR3, the DNA is TGTGCCAGCAGCTTAGAGAGTTACGAGCAGTACTTC.